This T cell receptor (beta chain) is from a study of OX40 agonist ivuxolimab in advanced cancers. For the study at large: Patients got intravenous ivuxolimab at 0.01 to 10 mg/kg every 2 weeks. People in dose escalation had one of these cancers: hepatocellular carcinoma, melanoma, renal cell or head and neck cancer. Partial responses were recorded for three patients, including one with hepatocellular carcinoma and two with cutaneous melanoma. Study-wide results and caveats: Partial responders dosed at 0.1-3.0 mg/kg displayed clonal expansion ranking among the lowest.

Points on this clone: Antigen specificity is unknown.

The CDR3 loop spans 20 amino acids. The assay was immunoSEQ multiplex PCR, and TCRdb's table has in-frame clones only and misses some. The sample holds tens of thousands of clones, 86% seen once. V usage is TRBV21-1 and J usage is TRBJ2-7; the D call in the table, TRBD2, was not verified against the DNA. TRBV21-1 is designated a pseudogene. Sequences were derived from CD4+ or CD8+ T cells sorted from blood, sampled in a trial of the OX40 agonist ivuxolimab. This clonotype was sampled from an adult with an advanced solid tumor such as melanoma, head and neck, liver or kidney cancer. The CDR3 is CASSKGGKGRIAGVAYEQYF. The CDR3 DNA reads as TGTGCCAGCAGCAAAGGGGGAAAGGGGCGGATAGCGGGAGTTGCATACGAGCAGTACTTC.